The TCR beta chain under discussion was sequenced for a study of T cells in localized non-small cell lung cancer. The study, taken as a whole, reports: Because researchers sequenced only one region of the tumor, heterogeneity is still possible. T cell clonality was highest in uninvolved adjacent lung, above tumor. Increased T cell density in blood showed an association with longer overall survival. Median detection of top 100 tumor clones in adjacent lung was over 45 clones.

This clone was detected only a few times. Its target is not known. Sequencing was performed with immunoSEQ multiplex PCR; in TCRdb, only in-frame clones are kept and a portion is missing. The sample has 19,000 or so clones, around 90% seen once. Trimming took off 5 bases at V and 6 bases at J, with 11 bases between the two ends. Germline CDR1 LNHNV, CDR2 YYDKDF (reference sequence). The CDR3 length is 13 residues. This specimen was peripheral blood mononuclear cells, taken before any cancer treatment. This clonotype originated in an older male donor with stage II lung adenocarcinoma. The gene calls are TRBV15 and TRBJ1-5; D unresolved. The CDR3 coding sequence is TGTGCCACCAGCTCCGCTGAGGTTCAGCCCCAGCATTTT. This encodes CATSSAEVQPQHF.